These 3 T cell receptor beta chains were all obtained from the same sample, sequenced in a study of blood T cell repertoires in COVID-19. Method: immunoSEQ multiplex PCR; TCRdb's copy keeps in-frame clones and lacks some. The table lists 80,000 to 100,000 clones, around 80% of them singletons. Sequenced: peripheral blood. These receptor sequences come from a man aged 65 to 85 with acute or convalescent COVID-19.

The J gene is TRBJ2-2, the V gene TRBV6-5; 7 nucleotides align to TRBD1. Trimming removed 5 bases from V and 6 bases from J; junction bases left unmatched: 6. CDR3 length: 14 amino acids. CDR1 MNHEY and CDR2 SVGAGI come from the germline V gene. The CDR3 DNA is TGTGCCAGCAGTCCCGGACAGGAGGCCGGGGAGCTGTTTTTT. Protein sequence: CASSPGQEAGELFF.

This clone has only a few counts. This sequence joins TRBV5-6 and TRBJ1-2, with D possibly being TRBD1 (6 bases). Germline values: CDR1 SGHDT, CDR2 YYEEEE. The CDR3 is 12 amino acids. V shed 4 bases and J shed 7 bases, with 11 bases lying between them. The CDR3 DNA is TGTGCCAGCAGCCGAGACAGGTCTGGCTACACCTTC. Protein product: CASSRDRSGYTF.

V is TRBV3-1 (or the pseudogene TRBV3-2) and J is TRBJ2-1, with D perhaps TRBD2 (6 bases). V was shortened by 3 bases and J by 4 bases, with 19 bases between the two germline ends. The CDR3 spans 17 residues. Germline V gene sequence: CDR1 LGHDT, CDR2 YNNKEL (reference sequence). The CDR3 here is CASSHPAGSGGYNEQFF. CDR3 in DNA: TGTGCCAGCAGCCACCCGGCCGGTAGCGGAGGATACAATGAGCAGTTCTTC.